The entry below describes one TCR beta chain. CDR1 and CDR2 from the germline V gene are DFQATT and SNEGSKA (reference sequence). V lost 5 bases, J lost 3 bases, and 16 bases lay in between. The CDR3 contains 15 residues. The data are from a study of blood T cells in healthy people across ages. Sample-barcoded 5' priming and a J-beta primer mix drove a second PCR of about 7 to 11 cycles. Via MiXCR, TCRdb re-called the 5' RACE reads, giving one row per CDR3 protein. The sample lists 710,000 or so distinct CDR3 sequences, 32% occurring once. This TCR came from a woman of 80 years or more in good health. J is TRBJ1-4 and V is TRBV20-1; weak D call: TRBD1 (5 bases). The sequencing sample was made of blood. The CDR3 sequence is CSAPGRGFSNEKLFF. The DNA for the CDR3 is TGCAGTGCTCCAGGGAGAGGATTCTCTAATGAAAAACTGTTTTTT.